These T cell receptor beta chains were read from a single sample in a study of T cells in Graves' hyperthyroidism and ophthalmopathy. From the multiplex PCR reads, TCRdb called clonotypes with MiXCR, one entry per CDR3 protein. The sample carries some 380,000 distinct CDR3 sequences, approximately 13% recorded once. The material sequenced was blood. The receptor set was obtained from a young man with Graves' hyperthyroidism that later progressed to Graves' ophthalmopathy. Both conserved end residues are part of each CDR3. The D gene is left open where the match is weak. Clone size is shown for a subset of rows, as once, few, many or a class of expanded clone.

V gene	J gene	clone size	D gene	CDR3 length	CDR3 protein	CDR3 DNA
TRBV18	TRBJ1-1	many	-	15	CASSPLQLMNTEAFF	TGTGCCAGCTCACCGCTACAGCTCATGAACACTGAAGCTTTCTTT
TRBV19	TRBJ2-5	many	-	13	CASSIYSEETQYF	TGTGCCAGTAGTATTTACTCTGAAGAGACCCAGTACTTC
TRBV11-2	TRBJ2-5	many	-	17	CASSSASGGAYQETQYF	TGTGCCAGCAGCTCAGCCTCGGGGGGCGCGTACCAAGAGACCCAGTACTTC
TRBV12-3/TRBV12-4	TRBJ1-1	many	-	14	CASSFGVMNTEAFF	TGTGCCAGCAGTTTCGGGGTCATGAACACTGAAGCTTTCTTT
TRBV28	TRBJ1-5	-	TRBD1	16	CASSFRQGAWNQPQHF	TGTGCCAGCAGTTTTAGGCAGGGGGCATGGAATCAGCCCCAGCATTTT
TRBV2	TRBJ1-1	many	-	13	CASSVDKSTEAFF	TGTGCCAGCAGTGTAGATAAAAGCACTGAAGCTTTCTTT
TRBV20-1	TRBJ2-6	few	-	13	CSATGSGANVLTF	TGCAGTGCAACAGGGTCTGGGGCCAACGTCCTGACTTTC
TRBV11-3	TRBJ1-1	-	-	14	CASSPRGGVTEAFF	TGTGCCAGCAGCCCCCGGGGGGGGGTCACTGAAGCTTTCTTT
TRBV4-1	TRBJ1-1	many	TRBD1	14	CASSGQGVNTEAFF	TGCGCCAGCAGTGGGCAGGGGGTGAACACTGAAGCTTTCTTT
TRBV7-3	TRBJ1-5	once	TRBD1	16	CASSLSTGGNNQPQHF	TGTGCCAGCAGCTTAAGCACAGGGGGAAACAATCAGCCCCAGCATTTT
TRBV6-4	TRBJ2-7	once	TRBD1	16	CASSEQGTLYVYEQYF	TGTGCCAGCAGCGAACAGGGGACCCTCTATGTCTACGAGCAGTACTTC
TRBV18	TRBJ2-7	few	-	14	CASSPAARPYEQYF	TGTGCCAGCTCACCGGCTGCCCGGCCCTACGAGCAGTACTTC
TRBV28	TRBJ2-7	many	TRBD1	15	CASSPLWQGANEQYF	TGTGCCAGCAGTCCCCTGTGGCAGGGGGCAAACGAGCAGTACTTC
TRBV7-9	TRBJ2-5	-	-	13	CASCQDTFETQYF	TGTGCCAGCTGCCAGGATACTTTTGAGACCCAGTACTTC
TRBV10-3	TRBJ1-5	many	TRBD1	13	CAIRGQGNQPQHF	TGTGCCATCAGGGGACAGGGGAATCAGCCCCAGCATTTT
TRBV4-1	TRBJ2-7	-	-	14	CASSQERVVLEQYF	TGCGCCAGCAGCCAAGAGAGGGTCGTCCTCGAGCAGTACTTC
TRBV27	TRBJ1-5	many	-	14	CASSNQGGNQPQHF	TGTGCCAGCAGTAACCAGGGTGGCAATCAGCCCCAGCATTTT
TRBV10-3	TRBJ2-1	few	-	14	CAITGRAGLNEQFF	TGTGCCATCACTGGACGGGCGGGATTAAATGAGCAGTTCTTC
TRBV7-9	TRBJ1-5	many	TRBD1	13	CASSLTGWWPQHF	TGTGCCAGCAGCCTGACAGGGTGGTGGCCCCAGCATTTT
TRBV3-1	TRBJ1-1	many	-	14	CASSQDHKNTEAFF	TGTGCCAGCAGCCAAGATCACAAGAACACTGAAGCTTTCTTT
TRBV18	TRBJ2-3	few	-	15	CASSQRVGVQDTQYF	TGTGCCAGCTCCCAGCGGGTTGGGGTTCAAGATACGCAGTATTTT
TRBV14	TRBJ1-6	few	TRBD1	17	CASSVSGQRTPNSPLHF	TGTGCCAGCAGCGTGTCGGGACAGCGGACCCCAAATTCACCCCTCCACTTT
TRBV28	TRBJ1-1	many	-	12	CASRKRNTEAFF	TGTGCCAGCAGGAAAAGGAACACTGAAGCTTTCTTT
TRBV20-1	TRBJ2-7	-	-	15	CSAREEEIKVYEQYF	TGCAGTGCTAGAGAGGAGGAGATTAAAGTCTACGAGCAGTACTTC
TRBV12-3/TRBV12-4	TRBJ1-4	many	-	15	CASSLSASTNEKLFF	TGTGCCAGCAGTTTATCGGCATCAACTAATGAAAAACTGTTTTTT
TRBV27	TRBJ1-5	-	-	15	CASSLDGGVSQPQHF	TGTGCCAGCAGTTTAGACGGCGGGGTAAGTCAGCCCCAGCATTTT
TRBV12-3/TRBV12-4	TRBJ2-7	many	-	14	CASSPRRYHYEQYF	TGTGCCAGCAGCCCCCGCCGCTACCACTACGAGCAGTACTTC
TRBV4-1	TRBJ2-5	-	TRBD1	15	CASSQHRGPRETQYF	TGCGCCAGCAGCCAACACAGGGGCCCCCGAGAGACCCAGTACTTC
TRBV7-8	TRBJ1-2	-	-	14	CASSLARGEGGYTF	TGTGCCAGCAGCTTAGCGCGGGGGGAAGGTGGCTACACCTTC
TRBV7-9	TRBJ2-2	-	-	16	CASIPLGATDTGELFF	TGTGCCAGCATCCCACTCGGGGCCACTGACACCGGGGAGCTGTTTTTT
TRBV7-8	TRBJ1-6	-	TRBD1	16	CASSPGTGRGNSPLHF	TGTGCCAGCAGCCCCGGGACAGGGAGGGGGAATTCACCCCTCCACTTT
TRBV12-3/TRBV12-4	TRBJ1-3	-	TRBD1	15	CASSEQGASGNTIYF	TGTGCCAGCAGCGAACAGGGGGCCTCTGGAAACACCATATATTTT
TRBV2	TRBJ2-6	many	-	15	CASIPWGPGANVLTF	TGTGCCAGCATCCCCTGGGGTCCTGGGGCCAACGTCCTGACTTTC
TRBV10-3	TRBJ1-5	many	-	14	CAISDSYSNQPQHF	TGTGCCATCAGTGATAGTTATAGCAATCAGCCCCAGCATTTT
TRBV27	TRBJ1-4	many	-	14	CASSSPATNEKLFF	TGTGCCAGCAGTTCTCCGGCAACTAATGAAAAACTGTTTTTT
TRBV12-5	TRBJ1-2	many	-	11	CASGPNYGYTF	TGTGCTAGTGGCCCTAACTATGGCTACACCTTC
TRBV6-1	TRBJ1-1	-	-	14	CASSGTGPVTEAFF	TGTGCCAGCAGCGGAACAGGGCCGGTCACTGAAGCTTTCTTT
TRBV7-6	TRBJ2-1	-	TRBD2	15	CASSPLAGEGSEQFF	TGTGCCAGCAGCCCCCTAGCGGGGGAGGGGAGTGAGCAGTTCTTC
TRBV27	TRBJ1-1	many	TRBD1	15	CASSPTTGEYTEAFF	TGTGCCAGCAGTCCTACGACAGGGGAGTACACTGAAGCTTTCTTT
TRBV7-9	TRBJ2-5	few	-	15	CASSLGTQGWETQYF	TGTGCCAGCAGCCTCGGGACACAGGGTTGGGAGACCCAGTACTTC
TRBV28	TRBJ1-4	many	-	15	CASSPQFGHNEKLFF	TGTGCCAGCAGTCCTCAGTTCGGGCATAATGAAAAACTGTTTTTT
TRBV11-2	TRBJ2-1	many	TRBD2	14	CASTGTSPFDEQFF	TGTGCCAGCACCGGGACTAGCCCGTTCGATGAGCAGTTCTTC
TRBV3-1	TRBJ1-4	many	-	14	CASSQPGRTEKLFF	TGTGCCAGCAGCCAACCGGGACGGACTGAAAAACTGTTTTTT